One and the same sample provided the 19 T cell receptor beta chains below, sequenced in a study of PD-1 blockade in classical Hodgkin lymphoma. Libraries were prepared by immunoSEQ multiplex PCR; TCRdb keeps only in-frame clonotypes and omits some of them. The sample yields tens of thousands of clones, around 80% seen once. The sample's time point: cycle 4 day 1 (C4D1), after 5 to 7 weeks of nivolumab. Every patient relapsed after autologous stem cell transplantation, and brentuximab vedotin exposure varied. The source was peripheral blood mononuclear cells (PBMCs), collected before the fourth cycle of nivolumab. Receptors were obtained from a human donor with classical Hodgkin lymphoma.

The chain uses TRBV6-5 and TRBJ2-5; perhaps TRBD1 as D (6 bases). The CDR3 runs 15 residues. Germline CDR1 and CDR2: MNHEY and SVGAGI. Trimming removed 6 bases from V and 1 base from J, with 15 bases in between. CDR3 sequence (DNA): TGTGCCAGCAGCCCCGGTTGGGGGCTCCAAGAGACCCAGTACTTC. It specifies CASSPGWGLQETQYF.

This clone is a singleton in its sample. The chain couples TRBV27 to TRBJ2-5; perhaps TRBD1 as D (5 bases). CDR1 is MNHEY and CDR2 is SMNVEV in the germline V gene (reference sequence). V lost 4 bases, J lost 3 bases, and 9 bases lay in between. CDR3 length equals 13 residues. In DNA form, the CDR3 reads TGTGCCAGCAGTTCGGGCAGGGAAGAGACCCAGTACTTC. It yields the protein CASSSGREETQYF.

This clone was seen once. J is TRBJ1-4 and V is TRBV4-3; D unresolved. CDR1 LGHNA and CDR2 YSLEER come from the germline V gene. V lost 1 base, J lost 0 bases, and 9 bases lay in between. The CDR3 contains 16 residues. The CDR3: CASSQGDTATNEKLFF. The CDR3, as DNA: TGCGCCAGCAGCCAAGGCGACACTGCAACTAATGAAAAACTGTTTTTT.

This chain uses TRBV6-5 with TRBJ2-5, with a possible D match to TRBD2 (6 bases). Germline lookup yields CDR1 MNHEY and CDR2 SVGAGI. V lost 6 bases and J 4 bases, leaving 6 bases between the germline ends. This CDR3 has 11 residues. CDR3 loop: CASRGGETQYF. CDR3 nucleotide sequence: TGTGCCAGCAGGGGGGGAGAGACCCAGTACTTC.

Of note for this clone: One junction end does not reproduce the germline sequence, and a read error may be involved. The chain recombines TRBV19 with TRBJ1-6; D possibly corresponds to TRBD1 (5 bases). The CDR3 extends over 15 amino acids. Germline CDR1 and CDR2: LNHDA and SQIVND (reference sequence). The CDR3 bases are TGTGCCAGTAGTATAGTCGGGTCGGCACCGGGACTAGCTGACTTT. It encodes CASSIVGSAPGLADF.

This clone was found many times. The identical CDR3 is also encoded by other nucleotide sequences in the sample. This chain links TRBV27 with TRBJ1-5; TRBD1 might be the D (6 bases). This CDR3 is built from 16 residues. The germline gives CDR1 MNHEY, CDR2 SMNVEV (reference sequence). Trimming cost V 2 bases and J 2 bases, with 13 bases left between them. In DNA form, the CDR3 reads TGTGCCAGCAGTTTAAGGGGGGCCGGTGGCAATCAGCCCCAGCATTTT. This sequence encodes CASSLRGAGGNQPQHF.

This sequence joins TRBV4-1 and TRBJ2-1; D might be TRBD2 (6 bases). Germline values: CDR1 MGHRA, CDR2 YSYEKL. The CDR3 has 16 amino acids. With 3 bases removed from V and 0 bases from J, the gap between germline ends came to 12 bases. CDR3 DNA sequence: TGCGCCAGCAGCCATGTAGCGGTAAGCTCCTACAATGAGCAGTTCTTC. Translating gives CASSHVAVSSYNEQFF.

The chain couples TRBV2 to TRBJ2-3; TRBD1 agrees at 11 bases. This CDR3 contains 14 residues. The germline V gene has CDR1 SNHLY and CDR2 FYNNEI. Unmatched junction bases numbered 3, after V lost 6 bases and J lost 4 bases. The CDR3 nucleotides read TGTGCCAGCAGGTCGGACAGGGGGCCAGATACGCAGTATTTT. It encodes CASRSDRGPDTQYF.

This clone has only one observation. The V gene is TRBV27, the J gene TRBJ2-1; the D gene is possibly TRBD1 (7 bases). The germline gives CDR1 MNHEY, CDR2 SMNVEV (reference sequence). Trimming took off 5 bases at V and 0 bases at J, with 17 bases between the two ends. The CDR3 totals 17 residues. The CDR3 loop is CASSTPLQGGSYNEQFF. CDR3 DNA sequence: TGTGCCAGCAGTACGCCACTTCAGGGGGGCTCCTACAATGAGCAGTTCTTC.

This clone has only a few counts. The chain links TRBV19 to TRBJ2-3; 7 bases are a match to TRBD2. The ends lost 7 bases at V and 4 bases at J; junction bases unmatched: 8. The CDR3 sequence is 14 residues long. Germline V gene data show CDR1 as LNHDA and CDR2 as SQIVND (reference sequence). This chain's CDR3 is CASTVERGADTQYF. CDR3 sequence (DNA): TGTGCCAGTACGGTAGAGCGGGGCGCAGATACGCAGTATTTT.

This clone appeared a single time. J is TRBJ1-4 and V is TRBV30; D is undetermined. The V end was cut by 2 bases, the J end by 4 bases, with 8 bases between. Germline assignment: CDR1 GTSNPN and CDR2 SVGIG (reference sequence). The CDR3 has 13 residues. CDR3 region: CAWSWTVNEKLFF. The DNA for the CDR3 is TGTGCCTGGAGTTGGACGGTTAATGAAAAACTGTTTTTT.

The rearrangement links TRBV6-6 to TRBJ1-1; no firm D call. V was pared by 2 bases and J by 6 bases, with 4 bases between. Germline lookup yields CDR1 MNHNY and CDR2 SVGAGI (reference sequence). The length of the CDR3 is 11 residues. The DNA for the CDR3 is TGTGCCAGCAGTTACCCATCTGAAGCTTTCTTT. This translates into CASSYPSEAFF.

The V and J genes are TRBV9 and TRBJ2-5, with D unresolved. Germline assignment: CDR1 SGDLS and CDR2 YYNGEE. This CDR3 has 12 residues. V lost 4 bases, J lost 2 bases, and 6 bases lay in between. Written as DNA, the CDR3 is TGTGCCAGCAGCCAGACTCAAGAGACCCAGTACTTC. It translates to CASSQTQETQYF.

The chain has TRBV7-6 and TRBJ2-6; D is perhaps TRBD1 (6 bases). There are 18 residues in the CDR3. CDR1 is SGHVS, CDR2 FNYEAQ, per germline. The germline V and J ends were trimmed by 2 bases and 0 bases, with 14 bases remaining between them. The CDR3 nucleotides read TGTGCCAGCAGCTTAATGGCGCTACAGGGCTCTGGGGCCAACGTCCTGACTTTC. It encodes CASSLMALQGSGANVLTF.

The chain is built from TRBV18 and TRBJ1-1; 9 bases align to TRBD1. V was clipped by 5 bases and J by 4 bases; unmatched bases: 8. The CDR3 is 15 amino acids. CDR1 and CDR2 (germline): KGHSH, LQKENI. Written as DNA, the CDR3 is TGTGCCAGCTCAATCACCGGGACAGGGTCCACTGAAGCTTTCTTT. Translation gives CASSITGTGSTEAFF.

The rearrangement joins TRBV19 to TRBJ2-1; 8 bases agree with TRBD1. V lost 9 bases, J lost 8 bases, and 9 bases stayed unmatched. The germline CDR1 and CDR2 sequences are LNHDA and SQIVND (reference sequence). This CDR3 contains 13 residues. CDR3 region: CASSGQGLDEQFF. For the CDR3, the DNA is TGTGCCAGCTCTGGACAGGGATTGGATGAGCAGTTCTTC.

This clone has a handful of counts. The chain links TRBV7-2 to TRBJ1-2; 11 positions agree with TRBD1. This CDR3 has 17 residues. Germline V gene data show CDR1 as SGHTA and CDR2 as FQGNSA. Trimming took 0 bases from V and 4 from J; bases not matched to a gene: 7. CDR3 coding DNA: TGTGCCAGCAGCTTAGCGGGGGGGACAGGGGGTAGCTATGGCTACACCTTC. Protein product: CASSLAGGTGGSYGYTF.

This clone was observed once. V usage is TRBV10-3 and J usage is TRBJ2-3, with 16 bases identical to TRBD2. From germline, CDR1 is ENHRY and CDR2 SYGVKD. The J segment lost 0 bases and the V segment lost 5 bases, leaving 11 bases of the junction unmatched. This CDR3 region has 20 residues. CDR3 protein: CAISQGTSGRAARSTDTQYF. CDR3 nucleotides: TGTGCCATCAGTCAGGGGACTAGCGGGAGGGCGGCGAGAAGCACAGATACGCAGTATTTT.

The CDR3 DNA reads TGTGCCAGCAGTGACATGCGGGGGTATAATTCACCCCTCCACTTT. Translated: CASSDMRGYNSPLHF. The chain is built from TRBV2 and TRBJ1-6; tentatively, D is TRBD1 (5 bases). The CDR3 has 15 amino acids. Germline lookup yields CDR1 SNHLY and CDR2 FYNNEI. The V end was cut by 3 bases, the J end by 4 bases, with 10 bases between.